This T cell receptor beta chain was captured by sequencing in a study of cytomegalovirus exposure and HLA in healthy donors. Study conclusions and caveats: Looking again later, the authors saw that most CMV-associated TCR beta chains seemed HLA-restricted.

A note on this clone: Its antigen is still unknown.

Germline lookup yields CDR1 MDHEN and CDR2 SYDVKM. The CDR3 is 11 amino acids. V was pared by 5 bases and J by 5 bases, with 6 bases between. Both 60 Vbeta primers and 13 Jbeta primers went into the PCR. Produced via immunoSEQ multiplex PCR; TCRdb's table is partial and in-frame only. There are under 200,000 clones in the sample; roughly 80% occur only once, and about 1.7% lies in the top ten. Sequencing used PBMCs. The clonotype was recovered from a young woman in good health and CMV-seronegative. The chain recombines TRBV28 with TRBJ1-2, with D perhaps matching TRBD1 (6 bases). CDR3 residues: CASSTGYGYTF. The DNA for the CDR3 is TGTGCCAGCAGTACAGGGTATGGCTACACCTTC.